The source of this TCR beta chain is a study of T-cell memory formation after mild COVID-19. Background on the study: Largely donor-specific sequence clusters came from a couple of donors.

A single record per CDR3 protein comes from TCRdb applying MiXCR to the 5' RACE reads. The data contain a few hundred thousand distinct CDR3 sequences, around 17% of them singletons. Germline lookup yields CDR1 SGHTA and CDR2 FQGNSA. The CDR3 is 14 amino acids. V lost 5 bases and J lost 7, with 15 bases in between. Notes on this clonotype: As yet, its antigen is unknown.

Broader study findings: Later expanders leaned CD4+, whereas clones that contracted between day 15 and 85 were balanced CD4/CD8.

The V call is TRBV7-2, the J call TRBJ1-5; TRBD1 is a possible D gene (6 bases). The receptor's source is a man between 18 and 35 years old who had mild COVID-19 (a few samples of this study predate the infection). Cell type and time point are not known. The sequencing sample was made of PBMCs or a T cell subset sorted from them (not recorded which). CDR3 in amino acids: CASSQTGSRQPQHF. The CDR3 DNA follows: TGTGCCAGCAGCCAAACAGGGTCCAGGCAGCCCCAGCATTTT.